This TCR beta chain came from a study of blood T cell repertoires in COVID-19. In the authors' methods: Reference gene primer amplification yielded estimated nucleated cell counts. Repertoires were generated with immunoSEQ multiplex PCR, while TCRdb's copy carries only in-frame clones and drops some. V and J calls and clone size are copied from that table; D and trimming were computed from the DNA. Here the sample spans over 60,000 clones, roughly 89% being singletons. The CDR3 runs 14 residues. After removal of 0 bases from V and 5 bases from J, the junction contained 4 bases not matched to a gene. CDR1 and CDR2 from the germline V gene are SGHDT and YYEEEE.

This TCR was recovered from a human donor in a cohort sampled during active COVID-19. V gene TRBV5-6 combines with J gene TRBJ1-1; TRBD1 matches at 7 bases. The material sequenced was peripheral blood. CDR3: CASSLVQGTTEAFF. In nucleotides, the CDR3 is TGTGCCAGCAGCTTGGTACAGGGGACGACTGAAGCTTTCTTT.